The entry below describes one T cell receptor beta chain. Its antigen is still unknown. Each CDR3 protein is one row after TCRdb ran MiXCR on the 5' RACE reads. The table shows approximately 190,000 distinct CDR3 sequences, with about 16% occurring only once. Germline V CDR1 and CDR2: MNHEY, SVGAGI. V lost 1 base and J lost 5, with 6 bases in between. There are 13 residues in the CDR3. These data come from a study of identical twins. Study-level points and caveats: With monozygotic twins, out-of-frame TCR alpha sharing exceeded what models estimated.

A further study also used this sample, focusing on T cells expressing NK-cell markers.

The origin of this receptor is a young woman in good health. This chain uses TRBV6-5 with TRBJ2-1; D remains ambiguous. Sequencing was done on a sample of CD8+ T cells sorted from blood. CDR3 DNA sequence: TGTGCCAGCAGTTACTACCCCGACAATGAGCAGTTCTTC. Translated, it gives CASSYYPDNEQFF.